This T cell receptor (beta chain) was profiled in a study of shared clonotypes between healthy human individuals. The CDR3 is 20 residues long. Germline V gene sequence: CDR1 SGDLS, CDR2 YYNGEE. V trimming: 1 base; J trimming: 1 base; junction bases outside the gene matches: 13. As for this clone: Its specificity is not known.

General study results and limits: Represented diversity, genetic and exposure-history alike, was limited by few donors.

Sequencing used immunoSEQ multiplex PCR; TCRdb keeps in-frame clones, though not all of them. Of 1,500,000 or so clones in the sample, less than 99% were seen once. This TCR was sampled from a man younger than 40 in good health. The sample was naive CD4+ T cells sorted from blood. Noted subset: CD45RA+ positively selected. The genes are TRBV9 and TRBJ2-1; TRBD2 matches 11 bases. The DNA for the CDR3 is TGTGCCAGCAGCGTATCGATTTCTGGACTAGCGGGTCAATCCTACAATGAGCAGTTCTTC. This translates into CASSVSISGLAGQSYNEQFF.